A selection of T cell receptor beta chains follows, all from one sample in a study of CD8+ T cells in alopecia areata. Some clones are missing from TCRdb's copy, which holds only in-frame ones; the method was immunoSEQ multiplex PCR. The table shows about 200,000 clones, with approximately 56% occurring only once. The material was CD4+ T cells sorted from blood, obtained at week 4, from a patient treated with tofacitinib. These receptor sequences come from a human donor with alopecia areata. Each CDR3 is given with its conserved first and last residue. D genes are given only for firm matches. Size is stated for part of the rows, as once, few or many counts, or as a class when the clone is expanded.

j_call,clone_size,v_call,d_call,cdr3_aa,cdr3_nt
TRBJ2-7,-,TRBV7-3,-,CASSPQSEQYF,TGTGCCAGCAGCCCCCAAAGCGAGCAGTACTTC
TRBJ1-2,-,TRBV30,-,CAWSAAYGYTF,TGTGCCTGGAGTGCAGCCTATGGCTACACCTTC
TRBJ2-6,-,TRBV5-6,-,CASSQPGLETSGANVLTF,TGTGCCAGCAGCCAACCGGGCCTCGAAACTTCTGGGGCCAACGTCCTGACTTTC
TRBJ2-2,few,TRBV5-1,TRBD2,CASRGLAGNTGELFF,TGCGCCAGCAGAGGACTAGCGGGGAACACCGGGGAGCTGTTTTTT
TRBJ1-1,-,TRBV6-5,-,CASSYSILQVEAFF,TGTGCCAGCAGTTACTCTATTTTACAGGTCGAAGCTTTCTTT
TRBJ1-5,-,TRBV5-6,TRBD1,CASSTGTGGVGNQPQHF,TGTGCCAGCAGCACCGGGACAGGGGGAGTTGGGAATCAGCCCCAGCATTTT
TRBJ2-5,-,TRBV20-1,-,CSASSEETQYF,TGCAGTGCCAGTTCGGAGGAGACCCAGTACTTC
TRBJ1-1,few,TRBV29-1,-,CGVTGNTEAFF,TGTGGGGTGACGGGGAACACTGAAGCTTTCTTT
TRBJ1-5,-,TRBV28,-,CASSLPGVELYIGQPQHF,TGTGCCAGCAGTTTACCAGGGGTTGAGCTGTATATCGGTCAGCCCCAGCATTTT
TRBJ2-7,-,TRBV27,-,CASSLRDGREQYF,TGTGCCAGCAGTTTACGCGACGGAAGGGAGCAGTACTTC
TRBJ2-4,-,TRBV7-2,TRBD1,CASSLQGSLAKNIQYF,TGTGCCAGCAGCCTACAGGGGTCTTTAGCCAAAAACATTCAGTACTTC
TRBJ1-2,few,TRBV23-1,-,CASSQLGGAKNGYTF,TGCGCCAGCAGTCAATTGGGGGGGGCGAAGAATGGCTACACCTTC
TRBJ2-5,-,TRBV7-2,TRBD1,CASTPPGGVETQYF,TGTGCCAGCACCCCTCCAGGGGGCGTGGAGACCCAGTACTTC
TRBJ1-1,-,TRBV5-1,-,CASSGGGGDTEAFF,TGCGCCAGCAGCGGCGGAGGAGGGGACACTGAAGCTTTCTTT
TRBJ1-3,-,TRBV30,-,CAWGVSGNTIYF,TGTGCCTGGGGTGTATCTGGAAACACCATATATTTT
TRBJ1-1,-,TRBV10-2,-,CASSEGNLNTEAFF,TGCGCCAGCAGTGAGGGGAACTTAAACACTGAAGCTTTCTTT
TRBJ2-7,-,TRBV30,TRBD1,CAWSGGQGRHEQYF,TGTGCCTGGAGTGGGGGACAGGGTCGCCACGAGCAGTACTTC
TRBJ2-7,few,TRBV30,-,CAWSRVGEQYF,TGTGCCTGGAGTAGGGTGGGCGAGCAGTACTTC
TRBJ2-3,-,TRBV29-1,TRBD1,CSVGPMTGLGSDTQYF,TGCAGCGTTGGCCCGATGACAGGGTTAGGTTCAGATACGCAGTATTTT
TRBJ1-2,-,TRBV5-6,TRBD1,CASSLDQSTGDGYTF,TGTGCCAGCAGCTTGGACCAATCCACAGGGGATGGCTACACCTTC
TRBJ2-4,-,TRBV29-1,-,CSVESESGYIQYF,TGCAGCGTTGAATCTGAGTCGGGATACATTCAGTACTTC
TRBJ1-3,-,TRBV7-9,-,CASSGANRSSPGAGNTIYF,TGTGCCAGCAGCGGAGCGAACAGGAGTTCCCCCGGAGCTGGAAACACCATATATTTT
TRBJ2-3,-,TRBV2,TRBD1,CASRTGGTSTDTQYF,TGTGCCAGCCGGACAGGCGGAACTAGCACAGATACGCAGTATTTT
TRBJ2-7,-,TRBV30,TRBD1,CAWSVSGTESYF,TGTGCCTGGAGTGTATCTGGGACAGAGTCGTACTTC
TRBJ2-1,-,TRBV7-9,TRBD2,CASSPGTRTFF,TGTGCCAGCAGCCCCGGGACTAGAACGTTCTTC
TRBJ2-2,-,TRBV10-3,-,CAISEKGGPTGELFF,TGTGCCATCAGTGAGAAGGGTGGCCCCACCGGGGAGCTGTTTTTT
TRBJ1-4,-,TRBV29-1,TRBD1,CSVGQALGEKLFF,TGCAGCGTCGGACAGGCCCTGGGTGAAAAACTGTTTTTT
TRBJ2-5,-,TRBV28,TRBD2,CASTSKRGGQETQYF,TGTGCCAGCACCTCGAAGCGGGGGGGCCAAGAGACCCAGTACTTC
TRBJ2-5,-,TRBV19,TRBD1,CASTPGQGLGETQYF,TGTGCCAGTACTCCGGGACAGGGTCTGGGGGAGACCCAGTACTTC
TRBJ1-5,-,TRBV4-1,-,CASSPLGGTRAQPQHF,TGCGCCAGCAGCCCACTTGGGGGGACTCGGGCTCAGCCCCAGCATTTT
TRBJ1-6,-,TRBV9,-,CASSVDEVMASPLHF,TGTGCCAGCAGCGTAGACGAGGTTATGGCTTCACCCCTCCACTTT
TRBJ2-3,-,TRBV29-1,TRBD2,CSVGLLAGAQYF,TGCAGCGTTGGACTGCTAGCGGGGGCGCAGTATTTT
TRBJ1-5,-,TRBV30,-,CAWSVTGLLNQPQHF,TGTGCCTGGAGTGTGACGGGACTACTTAATCAGCCCCAGCATTTT
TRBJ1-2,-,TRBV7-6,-,CASSLTSYGYTF,TGTGCCAGCAGCTTAACATCTTATGGCTACACCTTC
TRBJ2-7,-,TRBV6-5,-,CASSWVGVAYEQYF,TGTGCCAGCAGTTGGGTGGGGGTCGCCTACGAGCAGTACTTC
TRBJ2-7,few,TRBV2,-,CASSLGRGRSSYEQYF,TGTGCCAGCAGTTTAGGTCGGGGGCGAAGCTCCTACGAGCAGTACTTC
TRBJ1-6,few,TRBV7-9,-,CAISGSYNSPLHF,TGTGCCATCTCGGGCTCCTATAATTCACCCCTCCACTTT
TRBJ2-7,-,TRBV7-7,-,CASSENPGTAEYF,TGTGCTAGCAGCGAAAACCCCGGGACGGCGGAGTACTTC
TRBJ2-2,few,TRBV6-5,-,CASSRGGGKSGELFF,TGTGCCAGCAGCCGAGGGGGGGGGAAGTCCGGGGAGCTGTTTTTT
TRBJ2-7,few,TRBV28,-,CASNTAGTVWEQYF,TGTGCCAGCAACACGGCAGGGACTGTCTGGGAGCAGTACTTC
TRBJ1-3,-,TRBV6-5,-,CASSYSGPYSGNTIYF,TGTGCCAGCAGTTACTCAGGACCCTACTCTGGAAACACCATATATTTT
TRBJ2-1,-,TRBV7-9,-,CASSLSRGYEQFF,TGTGCCAGCAGCTTATCGCGGGGTTATGAGCAGTTCTTC